This T cell receptor beta chain was recovered during a study of cytomegalovirus exposure and HLA in healthy donors. Profiled with immunoSEQ multiplex PCR; TCRdb holds only in-frame clones, not every one. This sample has a few hundred thousand clones; around 90% occur once, and the top ten carry approximately 0.9%. V dropped 3 bases and J dropped 3; count of bases not matched to a gene: 5. Per germline, CDR1 SGHNT and CDR2 YYREEE (reference sequence). This CDR3 has 14 residues. V is TRBV5-4 and J is TRBJ2-5, with 7 bases matching TRBD1. Source material: PBMCs. This TCR came from a young man in good health and CMV-seronegative. The CDR3 coding sequence is TGTGCCAGCAGCTACAGGACAGGCGAAGAGACCCAGTACTTC. Encoded protein: CASSYRTGEETQYF.